This record covers a single T cell receptor beta chain. The sample originates from a study of Graves' ophthalmopathy and Graves' hyperthyroidism. For the study at large: The blood sample was drawn at first diagnosis and before any treatment.

The authors amplified TCR beta CDR3 regions, and they did so from RNA transcripts for repertoire sequencing. Second-round multiplex PCR followed a first-round RT-PCR using HTBI primers. TCRdb called the multiplex PCR reads again in MiXCR, with one record for every CDR3 protein. The sample shows 360,000 or so distinct CDR3 sequences, about 16% of them seen only once. This TCR came from a woman in her late teens or twenties with Graves' ophthalmopathy. The specimen was peripheral blood.

CDR3 DNA sequence: TGTGCCAGCAGTGATAATAGGGCCAGTAGCAATCAGCCCCAGCATTTT. Translating it yields CASSDNRASSNQPQHF. The chain combines TRBV6-1 with TRBJ1-5; D is uncertain. Deletions cut 3 bases from V and 0 bases from J, with 12 bases between. The CDR3 spans 16 residues. Germline CDR1 reads MNHNS; CDR2 reads SASEGT.